This TCR beta chain was captured in a study of cytomegalovirus exposure and HLA in healthy donors. At the level of the study: In an earlier analysis, 95 million to 140 million unique TCR beta sequences were found from some 200 million T cells. An early data release held about 85 million unique TCRs from HLA-typed donors. Study-level points and caveats: Reported performance of the classifier showed diagnosis of cytomegalovirus status with high specificity and sensitivity. The only immune exposure information that was available was CMV serostatus.

In this sample, this clone is medium-sized. Antigen unknown. PCR used 60 Vbeta primers and 13 Jbeta primers. The data were produced by immunoSEQ multiplex PCR, yet TCRdb's version contains in-frame clones alone and is incomplete. The sample has some 13,000 clones; approximately 57% are singletons. This CDR3 contains 13 residues. Germline values: CDR1 MDHEN, CDR2 SYDVKM. Losses at the gene ends were 7 bases for V and 6 bases for J; bases not matched to a gene: 6. The rearrangement joins TRBV28 to TRBJ2-1, with TRBD2 matching over 7 bases. Specimen: PBMCs. This receptor was taken from a woman aged 45-60 years in good health and CMV-seropositive. CDR3 bases: TGTGCCAGCACCCCTGGGGAGGGCAATGAGCAGTTCTTC. This encodes CASTPGEGNEQFF.